The next 16 T cell receptor beta chains were all read from a single sample in a study of memory CD4+ T cells and cytomegalovirus serostatus. This table comes from immunoSEQ multiplex PCR, and its TCRdb copy is limited to in-frame clones, with some not included. The data hold about 29,000 clones, with 70% to 80% observed a single time. Single viable CD3+CD4+CD8-CD45RO+ cells were sorted as the memory CD4+ T cells. Sequencing was done on a sample of memory CD4+ T cells from blood. These receptors came from an adult in good health and CMV-seronegative.

V usage is TRBV4-2 and J usage is TRBJ2-7; weak D call: TRBD1 (6 bases). Germline V lookup: CDR1 LGHNA, CDR2 YNFKEQ. CDR3 length: 16 amino acids. Trimming removed 0 bases at V and 2 bases at J, with 14 bases between. DNA for the CDR3: TGTGCCAGCAGCCAAGATCGCGACAGGTCCACCTACGAGCAGTACTTC. This encodes CASSQDRDRSTYEQYF.

This chain joins TRBV11-2 and TRBJ2-4; D not resolved. The CDR3 is made up of 15 amino acids. Trimming took 5 bases from V and 0 from J, leaving 11 bases between them. Germline CDR1 SGHAT, CDR2 FQNNGV. This CDR3 reads CASSINIVAKNIQYF. DNA of the CDR3: TGTGCCAGCAGCATCAATATAGTAGCCAAAAACATTCAGTACTTC.

This clone was counted a single time. The chain couples TRBV5-6 to TRBJ1-1; weak D call: TRBD1 (5 bases). V was clipped by 0 bases and J by 8 bases, with 14 bases between them. This CDR3 has 14 amino acids. Germline lookup yields CDR1 SGHDT and CDR2 YYEEEE. The CDR3 region has the DNA TGTGCCAGCAGCTTGGCCGGTGGCGACAGCGAAGCTTTCTTT. This translates into CASSLAGGDSEAFF.

This chain uses TRBV5-1 with TRBJ1-1; no reliable D call. This CDR3 is built from 14 residues. V gave up 0 bases and J gave up 1 base, with 7 bases separating them. The V gene's germline CDR1 is SGHRS and CDR2 YFSETQ. CDR3 DNA sequence: TGCGCCAGCAGCTTGGCAGGATGGAACACTGAAGCTTTCTTT. This sequence encodes CASSLAGWNTEAFF.

This chain connects TRBV4-2 to TRBJ2-2; 9 nucleotides line up with TRBD2. Germline V gene data show CDR1 as LGHNA and CDR2 as YNFKEQ. This CDR3 contains 17 residues. Unmatched junction bases numbered 7, after V lost 4 bases and J lost 1 base. The CDR3 bases are TGTGCCAGCAGCCCCCTAGGAGCGGGGGGGAACACCGGGGAGCTGTTTTTT. Translated, it gives CASSPLGAGGNTGELFF.

This chain links TRBV7-9 with TRBJ2-5; the match to TRBD2 covers 13 bases. Germline V gives CDR1 SEHNR, CDR2 FQNEAQ (reference sequence). With 5 bases clipped from V and 6 bases from J, the junction kept 6 bases outside the gene matches. The CDR3 extends over 15 amino acids. Here the CDR3 DNA reads TGTGCCAGCAGCGCCGGGACTAGCGGGGATAAGACCCAGTACTTC. It is translated as CASSAGTSGDKTQYF.

This sequence joins TRBV19 and TRBJ1-1; D unclear. The CDR3 consists of 13 residues. V lost 3 bases, J lost 2 bases, and 7 bases lay in between. From germline, CDR1 is LNHDA and CDR2 SQIVND (reference sequence). The CDR3 sequence is CASSMVANTEAFF. CDR3 nucleotide sequence: TGTGCCAGTAGTATGGTCGCCAACACTGAAGCTTTCTTT.

The chain links TRBV11-2 to TRBJ2-3; no clear D gene. CDR1 and CDR2 (germline): SGHAT, FQNNGV. V was cut by 1 base and J by 0 bases, with 8 bases left in between. The CDR3 is 15 residues long. CDR3 amino acids: CASSLGALSTDTQYF. CDR3 nucleotide sequence: TGTGCCAGCAGCTTAGGTGCCCTTAGCACAGATACGCAGTATTTT.

The genes are TRBV9 and TRBJ2-3; D remains unclear. With 2 bases removed from V and 0 bases from J, the gap between germline ends came to 7 bases. Per germline, CDR1 SGDLS and CDR2 YYNGEE. This CDR3 comprises 14 residues. This chain's CDR3 is CASSVRPSTDTQYF. The DNA for the CDR3 is TGTGCCAGCAGCGTGAGACCTAGCACAGATACGCAGTATTTT.

This clone was seen only a few times. This chain uses TRBV7-9 with TRBJ1-2; no definite D call. CDR3 length equals 13 residues. Germline V gene sequence: CDR1 SEHNR, CDR2 FQNEAQ (reference sequence). Deletions cut 5 bases from V and 5 bases from J, with 12 bases between. CDR3 nucleotides: TGTGCCAGCAGCCTTGGCATGTCATATGGCTACACCTTC. Its protein is CASSLGMSYGYTF.

This rearrangement joins TRBV4-1 to TRBJ2-5; D possibly corresponds to TRBD2 (6 bases). The CDR3 loop spans 16 amino acids. Germline loops: CDR1 MGHRA, CDR2 YSYEKL. Trimming took 0 bases from V and 3 from J, leaving 14 bases between them. The CDR3 region has the DNA TGCGCCAGCAGCCAAGATGGTGGGAGGCCCGAAGAGACCCAGTACTTC. Amino acid sequence: CASSQDGGRPEETQYF.

V and J are TRBV11-3 and TRBJ1-1; D is perhaps TRBD1 (6 bases). The CDR3 runs 13 residues. Trimming removed 1 base from V and 6 bases from J, with 9 bases in between. Per germline, CDR1 SGHNT and CDR2 YENEEA. CDR3 region: CASSLGTAAEAFF. The CDR3 coding sequence is TGTGCCAGCAGCTTAGGGACAGCGGCTGAAGCTTTCTTT.

CDR3 residues: CASSASSGGSRTDTQYF. The CDR3 coding sequence is TGTGCCAGCAGCGCTTCTAGCGGGGGCTCTCGCACAGATACGCAGTATTTT. This chain links TRBV9 with TRBJ2-3; 10 positions agree with TRBD2. CDR1 and CDR2 from the germline V gene are SGDLS and YYNGEE. Losses at the gene ends were 3 bases for V and 1 base for J; bases not matched to a gene: 8. The CDR3 is 17 amino acids.

This clone was observed a single time. The chain carries TRBV4-3 and TRBJ1-2, with D possibly matching TRBD1 (5 bases). CDR1 LGHNA and CDR2 YSLEER come from the germline V gene. Trimming removed 3 bases at V and 4 bases at J, with 15 bases between. The CDR3 is made up of 15 amino acids. The CDR3 is CASSHDTKTVYGYTF. CDR3 bases: TGCGCCAGCAGCCATGACACCAAGACAGTCTATGGCTACACCTTC.

The chain employs TRBV19 and TRBJ2-3, with TRBD2 as a possible D gene (6 bases). CDR1 and CDR2 (germline): LNHDA, SQIVND (reference sequence). V was trimmed by 4 bases and J by 2 bases, leaving 10 bases between them. The CDR3 totals 14 residues. In DNA, the CDR3 is TGTGCCAGTAGTACACGACTAGTCACAGATACGCAGTATTTT. Translated: CASSTRLVTDTQYF.

In its sample, this clone was seen a few times. The chain joins TRBV28 to TRBJ1-5; D uncertain. Trimming pared 6 bases from V and 3 bases from J, leaving 21 bases between. The CDR3 sequence is 17 residues long. Germline V lookup: CDR1 MDHEN, CDR2 SYDVKM. The CDR3 region is CASSSSREFDHNQPQHF. CDR3 coding DNA: TGTGCCAGCAGCTCCTCAAGGGAGTTCGATCACAATCAGCCCCAGCATTTT.